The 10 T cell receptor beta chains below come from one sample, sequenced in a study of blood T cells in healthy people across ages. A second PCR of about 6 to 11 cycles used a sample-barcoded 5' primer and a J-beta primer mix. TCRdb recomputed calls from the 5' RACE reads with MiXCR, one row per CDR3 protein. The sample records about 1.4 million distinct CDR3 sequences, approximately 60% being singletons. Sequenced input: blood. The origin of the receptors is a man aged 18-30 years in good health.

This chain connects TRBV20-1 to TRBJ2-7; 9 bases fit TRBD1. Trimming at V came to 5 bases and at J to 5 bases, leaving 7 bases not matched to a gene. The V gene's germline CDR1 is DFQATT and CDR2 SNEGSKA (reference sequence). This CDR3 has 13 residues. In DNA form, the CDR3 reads TGCAGTGCTCGGGACAGGGCCCTGGACGAGCAGTACTTC. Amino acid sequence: CSARDRALDEQYF.

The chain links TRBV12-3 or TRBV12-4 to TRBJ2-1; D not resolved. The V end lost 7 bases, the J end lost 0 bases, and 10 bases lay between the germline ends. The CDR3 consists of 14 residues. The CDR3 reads CASISPSSYNEQFF. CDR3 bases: TGTGCCAGCATATCTCCAAGCTCCTACAATGAGCAGTTCTTC.

CDR3 DNA sequence: TGCAGTGCTAGCGAGACAGGGTGGAATGAGCAGTTCTTC. Translation: CSASETGWNEQFF. The chain links TRBV20-1 to TRBJ2-1; 7 bases are shared with TRBD1. The CDR3 runs to 13 residues. CDR1 and CDR2 (germline): DFQATT, SNEGSKA (reference sequence). The trim removed 3 bases at V and 7 bases at J, leaving 6 bases unmatched.

CDR3 sequence reads: CSVGILAGGSYNEQFF. CDR3 nucleotides: TGCAGCGTTGGGATTCTAGCGGGGGGTTCCTACAATGAGCAGTTCTTC. The chain links TRBV29-1 to TRBJ2-1; 11 bases fit TRBD2. The CDR3 covers 16 residues. Germline lookup yields CDR1 SQVTM and CDR2 ANQGSEA. V was clipped by 4 bases and J by 1 base; unmatched bases: 6.

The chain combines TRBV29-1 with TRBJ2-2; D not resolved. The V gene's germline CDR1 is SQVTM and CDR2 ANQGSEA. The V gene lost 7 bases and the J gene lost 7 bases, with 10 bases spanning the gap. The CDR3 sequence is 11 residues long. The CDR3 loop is CSAEDIGELFF. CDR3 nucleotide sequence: TGCAGCGCCGAAGACATCGGGGAGCTGTTTTTT.

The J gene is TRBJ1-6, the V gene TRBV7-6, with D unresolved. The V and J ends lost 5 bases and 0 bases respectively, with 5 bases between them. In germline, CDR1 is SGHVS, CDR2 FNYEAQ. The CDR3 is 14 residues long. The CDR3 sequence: CASSGGSYNSPLHF. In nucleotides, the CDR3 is TGTGCCAGCAGCGGTGGCTCCTATAATTCACCCCTCCACTTT.

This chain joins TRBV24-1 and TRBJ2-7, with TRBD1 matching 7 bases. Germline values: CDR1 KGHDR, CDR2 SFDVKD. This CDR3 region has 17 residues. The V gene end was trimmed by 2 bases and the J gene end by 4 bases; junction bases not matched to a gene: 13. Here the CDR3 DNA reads TGTGCCACCAGTGATTCGTCTCCGAGACAGGGCGCATACGAGCAGTACTTC. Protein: CATSDSSPRQGAYEQYF.

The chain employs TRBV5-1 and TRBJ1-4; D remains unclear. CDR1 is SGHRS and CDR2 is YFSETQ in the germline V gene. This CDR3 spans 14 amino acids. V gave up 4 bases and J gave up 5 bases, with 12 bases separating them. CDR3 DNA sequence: TGCGCCAGCAGCCCCGGACGGCGAAATGAAAAACTGTTTTTT. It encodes CASSPGRRNEKLFF. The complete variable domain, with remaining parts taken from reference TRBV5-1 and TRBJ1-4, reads KAGVTQTPRYLIKTRGQQVTLSCSPISGHRSVSWYQQTPGQGLQFLFEYFSETQRNKGNFPGRFSGRQFSNSRSEMNVSTLELGDSALYLCASSPGRRNEKLFFGSGTQLSVL.

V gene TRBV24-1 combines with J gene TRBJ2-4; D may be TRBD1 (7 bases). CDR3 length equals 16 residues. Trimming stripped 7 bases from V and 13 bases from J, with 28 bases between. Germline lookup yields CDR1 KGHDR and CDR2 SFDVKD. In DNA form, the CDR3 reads TGTGCCACCAGCGATAGGGCCCACAGGGGAGGAAATGAGCAGTACTTC. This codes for CATSDRAHRGGNEQYF.

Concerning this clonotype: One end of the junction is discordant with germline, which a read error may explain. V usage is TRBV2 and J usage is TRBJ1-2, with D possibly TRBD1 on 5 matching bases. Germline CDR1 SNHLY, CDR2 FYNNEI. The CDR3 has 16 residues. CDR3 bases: TGTGCCAGCAGTAAAGCCCCCCTTCAGGGTAATTATGGCTACACCTTC. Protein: CASSKAPLQGNYGYTF.